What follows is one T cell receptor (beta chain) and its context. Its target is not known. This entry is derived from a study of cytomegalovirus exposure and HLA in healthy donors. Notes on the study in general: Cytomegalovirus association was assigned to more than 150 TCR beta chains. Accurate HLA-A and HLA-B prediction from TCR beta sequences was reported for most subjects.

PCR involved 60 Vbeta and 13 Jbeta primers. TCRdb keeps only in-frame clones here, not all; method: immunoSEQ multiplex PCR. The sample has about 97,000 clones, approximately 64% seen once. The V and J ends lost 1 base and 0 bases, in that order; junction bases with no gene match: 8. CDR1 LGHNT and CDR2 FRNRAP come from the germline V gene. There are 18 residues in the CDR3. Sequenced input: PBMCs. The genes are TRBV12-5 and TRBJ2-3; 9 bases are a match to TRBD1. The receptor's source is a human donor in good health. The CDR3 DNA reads TGTGCTAGTGGTTTGGGCAGCACAGGGGGCTTAAGCACAGATACGCAGTATTTT. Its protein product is CASGLGSTGGLSTDTQYF.